The clone carrying this T cell receptor (beta chain) came up a few times. This CDR3 is 13 amino acids long. V gave up 11 bases and J gave up 4 bases, with 15 bases separating them. Germline V lookup: CDR1 PRHDT, CDR2 FYEKMQ (reference sequence). This sample was taken from a study of sequential checkpoint blockade in melanoma. About the research overall: Maintenance nivolumab came after either treatment sequence.

The treatment is: randomized to nivolumab then ipilimumab (arm A) or the reverse (arm B). None of the patients previously received DNA-damaging chemotherapy. Sorted cells were live CD3+CD8+, lacking CD19 and CD56, from PBMCs. Using immunoSEQ multiplex PCR, the repertoire was profiled, and TCRdb retains in-frame clones only, with some absent. The sample contains tens of thousands of clones, under 70% of which appear only once. The J gene is TRBJ1-3, the V gene TRBV13, with D hard to call. This TCR came from a human donor with melanoma. The sample here was CD8+ T cells sorted from blood (inferred from file names), taken from a patient given nivolumab and ipilimumab in sequence. CDR3 region: CASGETSGNTIYF. The DNA for the CDR3 is TGTGCCTCCGGAGAAACTTCGGGAAACACCATATATTTT.